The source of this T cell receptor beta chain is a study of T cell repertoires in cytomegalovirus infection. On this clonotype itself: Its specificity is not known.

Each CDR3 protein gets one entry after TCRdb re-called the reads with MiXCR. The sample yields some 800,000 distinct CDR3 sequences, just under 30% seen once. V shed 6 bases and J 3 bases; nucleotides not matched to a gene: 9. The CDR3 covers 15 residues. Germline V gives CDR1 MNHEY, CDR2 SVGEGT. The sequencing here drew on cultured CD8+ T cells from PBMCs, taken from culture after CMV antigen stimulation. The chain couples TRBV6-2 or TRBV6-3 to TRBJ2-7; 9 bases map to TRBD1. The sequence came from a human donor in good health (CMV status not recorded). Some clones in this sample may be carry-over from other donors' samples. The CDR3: CASSPDWDRDYEQYF. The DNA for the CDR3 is TGTGCCAGCAGCCCCGATTGGGACAGGGACTACGAGCAGTACTTC.